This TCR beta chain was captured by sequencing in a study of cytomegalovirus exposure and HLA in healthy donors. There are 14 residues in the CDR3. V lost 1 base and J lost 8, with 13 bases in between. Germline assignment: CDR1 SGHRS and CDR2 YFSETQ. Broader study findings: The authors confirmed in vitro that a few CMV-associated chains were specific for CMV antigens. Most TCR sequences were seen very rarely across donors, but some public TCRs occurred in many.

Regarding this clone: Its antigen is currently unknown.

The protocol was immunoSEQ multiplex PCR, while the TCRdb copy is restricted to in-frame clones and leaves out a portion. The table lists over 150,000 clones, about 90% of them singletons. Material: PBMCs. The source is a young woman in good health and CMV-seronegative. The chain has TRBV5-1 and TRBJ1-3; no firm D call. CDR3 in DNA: TGCGCCAGCAGCTTGAGCCAGTCCTGGGACACCATATATTTT. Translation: CASSLSQSWDTIYF.